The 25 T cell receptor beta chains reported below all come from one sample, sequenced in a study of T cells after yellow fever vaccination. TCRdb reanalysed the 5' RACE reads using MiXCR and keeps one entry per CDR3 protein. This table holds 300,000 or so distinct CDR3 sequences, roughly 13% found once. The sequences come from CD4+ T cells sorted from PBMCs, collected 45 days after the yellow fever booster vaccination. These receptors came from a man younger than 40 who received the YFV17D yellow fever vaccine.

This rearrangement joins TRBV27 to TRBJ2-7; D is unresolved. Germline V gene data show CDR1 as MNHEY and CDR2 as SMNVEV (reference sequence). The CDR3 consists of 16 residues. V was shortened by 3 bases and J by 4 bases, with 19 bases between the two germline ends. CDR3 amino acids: CASSFRKRATLYEQYF. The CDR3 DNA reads TGTGCCAGCAGTTTCCGAAAAAGAGCAACCCTTTACGAGCAGTACTTC.

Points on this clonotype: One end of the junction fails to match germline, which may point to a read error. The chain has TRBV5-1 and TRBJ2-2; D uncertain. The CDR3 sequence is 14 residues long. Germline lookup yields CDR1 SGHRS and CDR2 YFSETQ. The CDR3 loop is CASILVLNTGELFF. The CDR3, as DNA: TGCGCCAGCATCTTGGTACTGAACACCGGGGAGCTGTTTTTT.

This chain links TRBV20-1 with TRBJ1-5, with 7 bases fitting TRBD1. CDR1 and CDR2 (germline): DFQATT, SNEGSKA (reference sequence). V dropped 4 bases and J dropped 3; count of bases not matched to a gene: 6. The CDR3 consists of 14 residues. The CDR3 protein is CSATAGQVNQPQHF. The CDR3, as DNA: TGCAGTGCTACTGCCGGACAGGTCAATCAGCCCCAGCATTTT.

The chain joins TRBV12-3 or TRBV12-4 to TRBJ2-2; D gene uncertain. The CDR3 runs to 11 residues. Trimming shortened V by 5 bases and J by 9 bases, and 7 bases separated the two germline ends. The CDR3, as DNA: TGTGCCAGCAGTCCCCTCCGGGAGCTGTTTTTT. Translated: CASSPLRELFF.

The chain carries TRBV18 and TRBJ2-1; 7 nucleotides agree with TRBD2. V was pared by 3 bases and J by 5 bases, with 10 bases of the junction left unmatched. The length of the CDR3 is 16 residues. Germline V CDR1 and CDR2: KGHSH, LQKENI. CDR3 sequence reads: CASSPPTSRNHNEQFF. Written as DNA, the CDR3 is TGTGCCAGCTCACCGCCGACTAGCAGAAATCACAATGAGCAGTTCTTC.

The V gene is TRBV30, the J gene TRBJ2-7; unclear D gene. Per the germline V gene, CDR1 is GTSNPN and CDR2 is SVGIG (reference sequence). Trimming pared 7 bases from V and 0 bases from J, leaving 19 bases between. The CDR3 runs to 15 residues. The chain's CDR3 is CASTTAPRSSYEQYF. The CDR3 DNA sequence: TGTGCCTCGACCACCGCGCCCAGGAGCTCCTACGAGCAGTACTTC. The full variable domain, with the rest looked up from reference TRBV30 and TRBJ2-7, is SQTIHQWPATLVQPVGSPLSLECTVEGTSNPNLYWYRQAAGRGLQLLFYSVGIGQISSEVPQNLSASRPQDRQFILSSKKLLLSDSGFYLCASTTAPRSSYEQYFGPGTRLTVT.

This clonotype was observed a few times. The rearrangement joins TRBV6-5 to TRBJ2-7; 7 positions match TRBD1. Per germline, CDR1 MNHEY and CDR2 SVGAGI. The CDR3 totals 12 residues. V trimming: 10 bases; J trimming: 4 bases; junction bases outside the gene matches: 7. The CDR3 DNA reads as TGTGCCACCTGGGACAGCTCTTACGAGCAGTACTTC. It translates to CATWDSSYEQYF.

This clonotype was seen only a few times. The CDR3 is CASSQDQGQLPAGEQFF. The CDR3 DNA sequence: TGCGCCAGCAGCCAAGATCAGGGGCAGTTGCCTGCGGGTGAGCAGTTCTTC. The rearrangement uses TRBV4-3 and TRBJ2-1; the D gene is possibly TRBD1 (6 bases). The CDR3 loop spans 17 amino acids. V lost 0 bases, J lost 9 bases, and 21 bases lay in between. CDR1 and CDR2 (germline): LGHNA, YSLEER.

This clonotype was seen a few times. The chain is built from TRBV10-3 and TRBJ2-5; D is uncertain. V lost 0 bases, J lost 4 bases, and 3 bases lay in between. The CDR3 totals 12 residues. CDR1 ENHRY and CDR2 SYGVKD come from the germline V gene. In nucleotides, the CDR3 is TGTGCCATCAGTGAGTCGGTAGAGACCCAGTACTTC. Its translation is CAISESVETQYF.

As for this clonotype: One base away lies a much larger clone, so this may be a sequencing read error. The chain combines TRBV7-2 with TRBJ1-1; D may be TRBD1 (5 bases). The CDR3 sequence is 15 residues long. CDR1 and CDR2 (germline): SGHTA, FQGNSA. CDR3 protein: CVSSLTKGKFTEAFF. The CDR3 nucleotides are TGTGTCAGCAGTTTGACCAAGGGGAAGTTCACTGAAGCTTTCTTT. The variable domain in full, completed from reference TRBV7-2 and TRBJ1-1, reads GAGVSQSPSNKVTEKGKDVELRCDPISGHTALYWYRQSLGQGLEFLIYFQGNSAPDKSGLPSDRFSAERTGGSVSTLTIQRTQQEDSAVYLCVSSLTKGKFTEAFFGQGTRLTVV.

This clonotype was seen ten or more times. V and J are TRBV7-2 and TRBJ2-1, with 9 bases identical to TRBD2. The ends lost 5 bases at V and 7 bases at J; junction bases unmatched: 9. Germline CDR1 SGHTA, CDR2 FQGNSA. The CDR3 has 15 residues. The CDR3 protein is CASSPPSGIRNEQFF. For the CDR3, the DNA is TGTGCCAGCAGCCCGCCTAGCGGGATTAGGAATGAGCAGTTCTTC.

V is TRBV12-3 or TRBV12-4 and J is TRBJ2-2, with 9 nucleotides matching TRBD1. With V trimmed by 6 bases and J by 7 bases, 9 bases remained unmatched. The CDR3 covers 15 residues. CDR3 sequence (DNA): TGTGCCAGCAGGGCCGGGACAGGGTACGTCGGGGAGCTGTTTTTT. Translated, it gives CASRAGTGYVGELFF.

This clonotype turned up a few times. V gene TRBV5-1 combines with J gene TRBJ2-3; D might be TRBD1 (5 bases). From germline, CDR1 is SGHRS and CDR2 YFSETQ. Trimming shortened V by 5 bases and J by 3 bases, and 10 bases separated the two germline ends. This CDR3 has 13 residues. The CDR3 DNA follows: TGCGCCAGCAGATACTCAGGGACAGATACGCAGTATTTT. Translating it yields CASRYSGTDTQYF. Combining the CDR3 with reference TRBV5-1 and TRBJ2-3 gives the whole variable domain KAGVTQTPRYLIKTRGQQVTLSCSPISGHRSVSWYQQTPGQGLQFLFEYFSETQRNKGNFPGRFSGRQFSNSRSEMNVSTLELGDSALYLCASRYSGTDTQYFGPGTRLTVL.

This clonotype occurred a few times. CDR3 nucleotide sequence: TGTGCCAGCAGCCAGTGGGGGGCGCCCGGTAGCGGAGATAGCACAGATACGCAGTATTTT. Protein sequence: CASSQWGAPGSGDSTDTQYF. The rearrangement links TRBV11-1 to TRBJ2-3, with D possibly being TRBD1 or TRBD2 (6 bases each). Trimming took 5 bases from V and 0 from J, leaving 27 bases between them. CDR3 length: 20 residues. CDR1 is SGHAT and CDR2 is FQDESV in the germline V gene (reference sequence). The whole variable domain, filled in from reference TRBV11-1 and TRBJ2-3, reads EAEVAQSPRYKITEKSQAVAFWCDPISGHATLYWYRQILGQGPELLVQFQDESVVDDSQLPKDRFSAERLKGVDSTLKIQPAELGDSAMYLCASSQWGAPGSGDSTDTQYFGPGTRLTVL.

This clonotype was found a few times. For the CDR3, the DNA is TGTGCTACCCTAGCGGGAGCAGATACGCAGTATTTT. Translating gives CATLAGADTQYF. The rearrangement links TRBV10-3 to TRBJ2-3; 10 nucleotides line up with TRBD2. CDR1 is ENHRY and CDR2 is SYGVKD in the germline V gene. This CDR3 is built from 12 residues.

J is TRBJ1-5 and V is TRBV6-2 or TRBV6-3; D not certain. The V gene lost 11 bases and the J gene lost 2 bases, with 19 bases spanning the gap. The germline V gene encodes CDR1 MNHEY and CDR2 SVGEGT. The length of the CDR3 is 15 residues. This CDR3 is CASRAYPRGNQPQHF. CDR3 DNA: TGTGCCTCGAGGGCATATCCGAGGGGCAATCAGCCCCAGCATTTT.

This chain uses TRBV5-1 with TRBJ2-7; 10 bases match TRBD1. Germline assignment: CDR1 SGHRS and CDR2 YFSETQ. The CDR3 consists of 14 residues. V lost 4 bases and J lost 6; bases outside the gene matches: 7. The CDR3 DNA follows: TGCGCCAGCAGCGTTTCCGGGACAGGGGTCGAGCAGTACTTC. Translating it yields CASSVSGTGVEQYF. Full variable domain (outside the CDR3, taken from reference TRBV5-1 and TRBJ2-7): KAGVTQTPRYLIKTRGQQVTLSCSPISGHRSVSWYQQTPGQGLQFLFEYFSETQRNKGNFPGRFSGRQFSNSRSEMNVSTLELGDSALYLCASSVSGTGVEQYFGPGTRLTVT.

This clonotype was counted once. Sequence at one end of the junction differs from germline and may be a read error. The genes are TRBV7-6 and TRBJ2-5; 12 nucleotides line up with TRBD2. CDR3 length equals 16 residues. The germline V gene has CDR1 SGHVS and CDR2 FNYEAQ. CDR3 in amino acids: CVSSSRTSGIRETQYF. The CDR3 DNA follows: TGTGTCAGCAGCTCCCGGACTAGCGGGATTCGGGAGACCCAGTACTTC.

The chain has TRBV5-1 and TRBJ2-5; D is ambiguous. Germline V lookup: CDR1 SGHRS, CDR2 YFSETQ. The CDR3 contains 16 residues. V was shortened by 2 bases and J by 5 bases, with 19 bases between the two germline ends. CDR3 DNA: TGCGCCAGCAGCTTCAGTGTAGGGCAAGATGGTGAGACCCAGTACTTC. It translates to CASSFSVGQDGETQYF.

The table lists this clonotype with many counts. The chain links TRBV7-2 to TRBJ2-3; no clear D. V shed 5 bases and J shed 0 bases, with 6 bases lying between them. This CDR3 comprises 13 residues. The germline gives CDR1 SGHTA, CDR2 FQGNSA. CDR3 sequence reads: CASSPASTDTQYF. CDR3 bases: TGTGCCAGCAGCCCCGCTAGCACAGATACGCAGTATTTT.

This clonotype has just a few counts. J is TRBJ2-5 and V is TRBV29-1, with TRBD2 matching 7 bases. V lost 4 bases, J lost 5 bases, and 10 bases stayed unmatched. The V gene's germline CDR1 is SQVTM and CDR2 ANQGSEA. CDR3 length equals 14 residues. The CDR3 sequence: CSVAGGGSGETQYF. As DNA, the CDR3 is TGCAGCGTTGCGGGCGGCGGGAGCGGGGAGACCCAGTACTTC. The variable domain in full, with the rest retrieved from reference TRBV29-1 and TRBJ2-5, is SAVISQKPSRDICQRGTSLTIQCQVDSQVTMMFWYRQQPGQSLTLIATANQGSEATYESGFVIDKFPISRPNLTFSTLTVSNMSPEDSSIYLCSVAGGGSGETQYFGPGTRLLVL.

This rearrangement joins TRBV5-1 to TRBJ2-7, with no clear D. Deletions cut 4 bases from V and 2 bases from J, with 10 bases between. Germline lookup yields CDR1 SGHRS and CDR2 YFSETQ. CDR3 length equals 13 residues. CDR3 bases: TGCGCCAGCAGCGCCTCTCGAACCTACGAGCAGTACTTC. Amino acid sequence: CASSASRTYEQYF.

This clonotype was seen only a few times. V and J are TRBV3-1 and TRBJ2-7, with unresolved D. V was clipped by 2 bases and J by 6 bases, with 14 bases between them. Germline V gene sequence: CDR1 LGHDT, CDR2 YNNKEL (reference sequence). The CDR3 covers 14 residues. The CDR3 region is CASSQQRQVGEQYF. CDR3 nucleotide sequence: TGTGCCAGCAGCCAACAAAGGCAGGTGGGCGAGCAGTACTTC.

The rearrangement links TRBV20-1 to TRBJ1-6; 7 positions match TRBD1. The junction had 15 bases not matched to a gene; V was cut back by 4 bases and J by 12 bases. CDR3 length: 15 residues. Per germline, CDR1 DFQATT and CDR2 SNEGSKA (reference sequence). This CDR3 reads CSATPRGAPRQPLHF. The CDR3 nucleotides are TGCAGTGCTACCCCCAGGGGGGCGCCAAGGCAACCCCTCCACTTT.

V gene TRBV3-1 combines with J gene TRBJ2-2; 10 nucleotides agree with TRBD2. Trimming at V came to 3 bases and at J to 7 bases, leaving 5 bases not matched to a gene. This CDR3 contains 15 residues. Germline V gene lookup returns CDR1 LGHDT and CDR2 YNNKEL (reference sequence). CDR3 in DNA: TGTGCCAGCAGCCACAGCGGGAGGGGAGACGGGGAGCTGTTTTTT. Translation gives CASSHSGRGDGELFF.